This T cell receptor beta chain was documented in a study of blood T cell repertoires in COVID-19. About the study: Acute and convalescent COVID-19 samples came from the United States, Italy and Spain.

The CDR3 is made up of 16 amino acids. Germline CDR1 SGHVS, CDR2 FQNEAQ. V lost 5 bases and J lost 0, with 13 bases in between. The table came from immunoSEQ multiplex PCR; TCRdb's copy has only in-frame clones and leaves some out. The sample holds 60,000 to 95,000 clones, about 90% seen once. V is TRBV7-8 and J is TRBJ2-2; no clear D. The sample consisted of peripheral blood. This clonotype originated in a human donor in a cohort sampled during active COVID-19. CDR3 nucleotide sequence: TGTGCCAGCAGCCCCCGGGTAAGGCCGAACACCGGGGAGCTGTTTTTT. Protein product: CASSPRVRPNTGELFF.